What follows are 24 T cell receptor beta chains derived from one specimen sequenced in a study of T-cell reconstitution after alpha-beta-depleted transplantation in children. This sample's TCRbeta library carried unique molecular identifier barcodes. TCRdb recomputed calls from the PCR reads with MiXCR, one row per CDR3 protein. This repertoire shows tens of thousands of distinct CDR3 sequences, 6% to 8% found once; its top ten account for approximately 2.3%. The sample here was PBMCs from the stem cell graft donor, taken from the stem cell graft. The source of these receptors is a human donor who donated a stem cell graft to a child with acute lymphoblastic leukemia.

This clonotype was seen repeatedly, ten times or more. This chain connects TRBV4-3 to TRBJ2-3; 8 nucleotides agree with TRBD1. Germline V gives CDR1 LGHNA, CDR2 YSLEER. With V trimmed by 0 bases and J by 7 bases, 6 bases remained unmatched. The CDR3 has 15 residues. CDR3 in amino acids: CASSQEGQAKNTQYF. CDR3 sequence (DNA): TGCGCCAGCAGCCAAGAGGGACAGGCGAAGAATACGCAGTATTTT.

This clonotype appeared many times. V and J are TRBV7-9 and TRBJ1-2; 9 nucleotides line up with TRBD1. The V and J ends lost 2 bases and 4 bases, in that order; junction bases with no gene match: 2. CDR1 is SEHNR, CDR2 FQNEAQ, per germline (reference sequence). This CDR3 has 14 amino acids. CDR3 sequence (DNA): TGTGCCAGCAGCTTAACAGGGGGCGCCTATGGCTACACCTTC. Translating gives CASSLTGGAYGYTF.

This clonotype was detected many times. Being one base from a much bigger clone, this may be a read error. The chain employs TRBV18 and TRBJ2-4; maybe TRBD1 (5 bases). This CDR3 comprises 16 residues. CDR1 and CDR2 from the germline V gene are KGHSH and LQKENI. The DNA of the CDR3 is TGTTCCAGCTCCCCGACAGTCCATCTAGCCAAAAACATTCAGTACTTC. Its translation: CSSSPTVHLAKNIQYF. Using reference TRBV18 and TRBJ2-4 for the parts outside the CDR3, the full variable domain is NAGVMQNPRHLVRRRGQEARLRCSPMKGHSHVYWYRQLPEEGLKFMVYLQKENIIDESGMPKERFSAEFPKEGPSILRIQQVVRGDSAAYFCSSSPTVHLAKNIQYFGAGTRLSVL.

Ten or more counts support this clonotype. The V gene is TRBV12-3 or TRBV12-4, the J gene TRBJ2-7; 9 bases fit TRBD1. This CDR3 has 15 amino acids. After removal of 6 bases from V and 7 bases from J, the junction contained 13 bases not matched to a gene. CDR3 in amino acids: CASRPGQGGRGEQYF. The CDR3 DNA follows: TGTGCCAGCAGGCCGGGACAGGGCGGCAGGGGTGAGCAGTACTTC.

There are many counts of this clonotype. CDR3 sequence (DNA): TGCAGTGCCACGACTAGCGGCACAGATACGCAGTATTTT. Its protein is CSATTSGTDTQYF. J is TRBJ2-3 and V is TRBV20-1; TRBD2 matches 8 bases. The CDR3 covers 13 residues. In germline, CDR1 is DFQATT, CDR2 SNEGSKA (reference sequence). Trimming at V came to 6 bases and at J to 1 base, leaving 3 bases not matched to a gene.

This clonotype showed up just a few times. V gene TRBV20-1 combines with J gene TRBJ1-1; 10 nucleotides align to TRBD1. The CDR3 has 13 residues. From germline, CDR1 is DFQATT and CDR2 SNEGSKA (reference sequence). V was clipped by 2 bases and J by 5 bases; unmatched bases: 2. The CDR3 DNA reads as TGCAGTGCTAGAACGGGACAGGGGACTGAAGCTTTCTTT. As protein: CSARTGQGTEAFF.

The table lists this clonotype with many counts. J is TRBJ2-7 and V is TRBV25-1, with 7 bases aligning to TRBD1. The CDR3 loop spans 14 amino acids. The V and J ends lost 7 bases and 0 bases, in that order; junction bases with no gene match: 6. Germline CDR1 is MGHDK and CDR2 is SYGVNS. The CDR3 DNA is TGTGCCAGCATGCCGACAGGGATCTCCTACGAGCAGTACTTC. Translation: CASMPTGISYEQYF.

This clonotype was observed many times. The chain combines TRBV10-2 with TRBJ2-2; weak D call: TRBD2 (5 bases). This CDR3 region has 13 residues. CDR1 and CDR2 (germline): WSHSY, SAAADI. Trimming took 3 bases from V and 4 from J, leaving 6 bases between them. CDR3 sequence: CASSDGVTGELFF. The CDR3 nucleotides read TGCGCCAGCAGTGACGGGGTCACCGGGGAGCTGTTTTTT.

In its sample, this clonotype was seen many times. The V call is TRBV7-9, the J call TRBJ2-1; D call uncertain. The CDR3 is made up of 10 amino acids. Germline-derived CDR1 and CDR2 are SEHNR and FQNEAQ (reference sequence). Trimming stripped 4 bases from V and 7 bases from J, with 2 bases between. CDR3 residues: CASSSNEQFF. The DNA of the CDR3 is TGTGCCAGCAGCTCAAATGAGCAGTTCTTC.

There are a few counts of this clonotype. J is TRBJ2-1 and V is TRBV28; tentatively, D is TRBD2 (5 bases). Germline V gene sequence: CDR1 MDHEN, CDR2 SYDVKM. CDR3 size: 15 residues. The V end was cut by 4 bases, the J end by 3 bases, with 13 bases between. The CDR3 DNA reads TGTGCCAGCAGTTCTGGGGAGAGACTCTACAATGAGCAGTTCTTC. Its protein is CASSSGERLYNEQFF.

The chain recombines TRBV27 with TRBJ2-1, with TRBD2 matching 7 bases. V was pared by 4 bases and J by 1 base, with 10 bases of the junction left unmatched. Germline assignment: CDR1 MNHEY and CDR2 SMNVEV (reference sequence). The CDR3 covers 17 residues. The CDR3 bases are TGTGCCAGCAGTTCAGGTGGCGGGAGAGGTTCCTACAATGAGCAGTTCTTC. Its protein is CASSSGGGRGSYNEQFF.

The table lists this clonotype with many counts. The J gene is TRBJ1-1, the V gene TRBV7-2, with D possibly being TRBD1 (5 bases). The germline V and J ends were trimmed by 5 bases and 5 bases, with 15 bases remaining between them. This CDR3 region has 14 residues. Germline assignment: CDR1 SGHTA and CDR2 FQGNSA. As DNA, the CDR3 is TGTGCCAGCAGCACCGGGGGAGGCGGAACTGAAGCTTTCTTT. It translates to CASSTGGGGTEAFF.

This clonotype was found many times. The J gene is TRBJ2-3, the V gene TRBV24-1, with D uncertain. The CDR3 totals 13 residues. Looked up from germline, CDR1 is KGHDR and CDR2 is SFDVKD. Trimming cost V 2 bases and J 6 bases, with 8 bases left between them. The chain's CDR3 is CATSDSNRDTQYF. CDR3 bases: TGTGCCACCAGTGATTCGAACCGGGATACGCAGTATTTT.

This clonotype has at least ten counts. This chain connects TRBV7-9 to TRBJ2-3; D ambiguous. Germline V lookup: CDR1 SEHNR, CDR2 FQNEAQ (reference sequence). The V and J ends lost 4 bases and 0 bases respectively, with 17 bases between them. The CDR3 runs 17 residues. In DNA form, the CDR3 reads TGTGCCAGCAGCTCCCCCCGTGTGCTCTCGAGCACAGATACGCAGTATTTT. This gives the protein CASSSPRVLSSTDTQYF.

This clonotype has a handful of counts. V gene TRBV5-5 combines with J gene TRBJ1-1, with D perhaps matching TRBD1 (5 bases). The CDR3 loop spans 14 amino acids. Germline CDR1 and CDR2: SGHKS and YYEKEE (reference sequence). Trimming took off 3 bases at V and 1 base at J, with 10 bases between the two ends. For the CDR3, the DNA is TGTGCCAGCAGCTCTCAGACAGCGAACACTGAAGCTTTCTTT. Its translation: CASSSQTANTEAFF. Full variable domain (missing parts from reference TRBV5-5 and TRBJ1-1): DAGVTQSPTHLIKTRGQQVTLRCSPISGHKSVSWYQQVLGQGPQFIFQYYEKEERGRGNFPDRFSARQFPNYSSELNVNALLLGDSALYLCASSSQTANTEAFFGQGTRLTVV.

This clonotype was found many times. The chain combines TRBV20-1 with TRBJ2-3, with TRBD2 matching 8 bases. The CDR3 is 19 residues long. V was pared by 1 base and J by 5 bases, with 20 bases of the junction left unmatched. In germline, CDR1 is DFQATT, CDR2 SNEGSKA (reference sequence). The CDR3 region is CSARGQLGTGRGAEDTQYF. The CDR3 region has the DNA TGCAGTGCTAGAGGTCAGCTCGGTACGGGGCGGGGGGCAGAAGATACGCAGTATTTT.

This clonotype was detected ten times or more. This chain joins TRBV28 and TRBJ1-1; D is perhaps TRBD1 (5 bases). CDR1 is MDHEN, CDR2 SYDVKM, per germline. With 7 bases removed from V and 2 bases from J, the gap between germline ends came to 17 bases. This CDR3 comprises 15 residues. This CDR3 is CASIGPHDSNTEAFF. CDR3 nucleotides: TGTGCCAGCATCGGACCCCACGACAGCAACACTGAAGCTTTCTTT.

V is TRBV19 and J is TRBJ1-1, with no clear D. Germline CDR1 LNHDA, CDR2 SQIVND (reference sequence). Trimming left V 10 bases short and J 2 bases short, with 14 bases between. CDR3 size: 13 residues. The CDR3 loop reads CAIREAANTEAFF. As DNA, the CDR3 is TGTGCCATTAGAGAGGCGGCTAACACTGAAGCTTTCTTT.

This clonotype was seen ten or more times. The chain combines TRBV7-9 with TRBJ2-1; D not certain. V lost 1 base to trimming and J lost 4 bases, with 5 bases between them. CDR1 SEHNR and CDR2 FQNEAQ come from the germline V gene (reference sequence). This CDR3 has 13 residues. CDR3 DNA: TGTGCCAGCAGCTTAGTTCTATACAATGAGCAGTTCTTC. This gives the protein CASSLVLYNEQFF.

A few counts support this clonotype. This CDR3 reads CASSFKANTGELFF. The DNA for the CDR3 is TGTGCCAGCAGCTTTAAAGCGAACACCGGGGAGCTGTTTTTT. The chain recombines TRBV7-3 with TRBJ2-2; no clear D. The V gene lost 3 bases and the J gene lost 0 bases, with 5 bases spanning the gap. This CDR3 has 14 residues. The germline V gene has CDR1 SGHTA and CDR2 FQGTGA. Based on the CDR3 plus reference TRBV7-3 and TRBJ2-2, the full variable domain is GAGVSQTPSNKVTEKGKYVELRCDPISGHTALYWYRQSLGQGPEFLIYFQGTGAADDSGLPNDRFFAVRPEGSVSTLKIQRTERGDSAVYLCASSFKANTGELFFGEGSRLTVL.

This clonotype occurred many times. The DNA of the CDR3 is TGTGCCAGCAGTTTTGGCGGAGCATTCTCCCTTTCTAGCACAGATACGCAGTATTTT. Its translation is CASSFGGAFSLSSTDTQYF. The chain uses TRBV27 and TRBJ2-3; D gene unclear. The CDR3 loop spans 19 amino acids. From germline, CDR1 is MNHEY and CDR2 SMNVEV (reference sequence). Trimming pared 3 bases from V and 0 bases from J, leaving 22 bases between.

Notes on this clonotype: One end of the junction is discordant with germline, which a read error may explain. The CDR3 DNA sequence: TGTGACAGCAGCCTCCAGTCTAGCGGGGGTACCTACGAGCAGTACTTC. Protein: CDSSLQSSGGTYEQYF. This chain uses TRBV7-8 with TRBJ2-7; 10 bases map to TRBD2. This CDR3 is 16 amino acids long. Per germline, CDR1 SGHVS and CDR2 FQNEAQ.

This clonotype was seen a handful of times. The V call is TRBV20-1, the J call TRBJ1-5; maybe TRBD1 (6 bases). Germline CDR1 reads DFQATT; CDR2 reads SNEGSKA (reference sequence). This CDR3 is built from 14 residues. Trimming left V 6 bases short and J 4 bases short, with 16 bases between. CDR3 in amino acids: CSAARLRGNQPQHF. Written as DNA, the CDR3 is TGCAGTGCGGCCCGGCTGAGGGGGAATCAGCCCCAGCATTTT.

This clonotype was seen at least ten times. V is TRBV9 and J is TRBJ2-2, with TRBD1 identical over 9 bases. Germline assignment: CDR1 SGDLS and CDR2 YYNGEE. The V gene end was trimmed by 0 bases and the J gene end by 6 bases; junction bases not matched to a gene: 6. The CDR3 extends over 16 amino acids. The CDR3, as DNA: TGTGCCAGCAGCGTAGAGCCGGGACAGGGACCCGGGGAGCTGTTTTTT. As protein: CASSVEPGQGPGELFF.